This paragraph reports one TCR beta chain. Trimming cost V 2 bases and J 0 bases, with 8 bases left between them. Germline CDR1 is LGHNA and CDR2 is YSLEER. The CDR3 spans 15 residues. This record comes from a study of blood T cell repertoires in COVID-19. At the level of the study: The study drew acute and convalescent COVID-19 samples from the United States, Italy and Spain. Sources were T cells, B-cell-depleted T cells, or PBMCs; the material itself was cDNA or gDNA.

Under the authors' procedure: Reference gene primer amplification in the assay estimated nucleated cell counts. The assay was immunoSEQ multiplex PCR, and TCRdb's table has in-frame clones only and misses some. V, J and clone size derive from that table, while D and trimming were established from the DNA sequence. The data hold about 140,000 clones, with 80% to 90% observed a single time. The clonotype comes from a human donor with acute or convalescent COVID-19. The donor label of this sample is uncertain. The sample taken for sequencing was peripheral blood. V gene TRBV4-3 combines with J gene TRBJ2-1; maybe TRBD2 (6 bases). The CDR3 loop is CASSQQTSSYNEQFF. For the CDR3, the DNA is TGCGCCAGCAGCCAACAGACTAGCTCCTACAATGAGCAGTTCTTC.